Presented here are 5 T cell receptor beta chains from one specimen sequenced in a study of vaccination effects on CD4 cells after COVID-19. Investigators separated out CD4+ T cells once around nine days of culture had passed. Two-dose vaccination with either BNT162b2 or mRNA-1273 was given to the participants. Assay: immunoSEQ multiplex PCR; the TCRdb copy retains only in-frame clones and omits some. The sample shows approximately 31,000 clones, 74% of them seen only once. Their antigen targets remain unknown. The input for sequencing was CD4+ T cells from PBMCs cultured without peptide, taken after COVID-19 vaccination. These receptors were taken from a human donor who received a COVID-19 vaccine.

V and J are TRBV6-2 or TRBV6-3 and TRBJ1-1, with 8 bases that match TRBD1. The V segment lost 5 bases and the J segment 5 bases; nucleotides outside the gene matches: 4. This CDR3 spans 13 amino acids. Germline assignment: CDR1 MNHEY and CDR2 SVGEGT. The CDR3 sequence is CASSQGAWTEAFF. The DNA of the CDR3 is TGTGCCAGCAGTCAGGGGGCTTGGACTGAAGCTTTCTTT.

The table lists this clone with a few counts. J is TRBJ2-7 and V is TRBV5-4; 9 nucleotides align to TRBD2. Trimming removed 5 bases from V and 0 bases from J; junction bases left unmatched: 6. The CDR3 covers 15 residues. The V gene's germline CDR1 is SGHNT and CDR2 YYREEE (reference sequence). The CDR3 spells CASSRLAALSYEQYF. The CDR3 coding sequence is TGTGCCAGCAGTCGACTAGCGGCCCTCTCCTACGAGCAGTACTTC. The whole variable domain, remainder taken from reference TRBV5-4 and TRBJ2-7, is ETGVTQSPTHLIKTRGQQVTLRCSSQSGHNTVSWYQQALGQGPQFIFQYYREEENGRGNFPPRFSGLQFPNYSSELNVNALELDDSALYLCASSRLAALSYEQYFGPGTRLTVT.

The V gene is TRBV2, the J gene TRBJ1-2; 9 nucleotides align to TRBD1. V was clipped by 7 bases and J by 8 bases; unmatched bases: 11. Germline loops: CDR1 SNHLY, CDR2 FYNNEI. This CDR3 contains 14 residues. The CDR3 loop reads CASIRRDRVRGYTF. CDR3 nucleotides: TGTGCCAGCATTCGCCGGGACAGGGTGAGAGGCTACACCTTC.

This clone was observed a single time. V and J are TRBV2 and TRBJ2-1; 8 nucleotides match TRBD2. The V gene's germline CDR1 is SNHLY and CDR2 FYNNEI. The V segment lost 7 bases and the J segment 12 bases; nucleotides outside the gene matches: 11. The length of the CDR3 is 13 residues. The CDR3 coding sequence is TGTGCCAGCAAGGAGGGCGGGGGGCTCGGGCAGTTCTTC. It is translated as CASKEGGGLGQFF.

The V and J genes are TRBV28 and TRBJ1-1; 8 bases are shared with TRBD1. Losses at the gene ends were 3 bases for V and 3 bases for J; bases not matched to a gene: 15. The germline gives CDR1 MDHEN, CDR2 SYDVKM. The CDR3 has 18 residues. CDR3 amino acids: CASSLPLRQGAKDTEAFF. The DNA for the CDR3 is TGTGCCAGCAGTTTGCCCTTACGGCAGGGGGCAAAGGACACTGAAGCTTTCTTT.